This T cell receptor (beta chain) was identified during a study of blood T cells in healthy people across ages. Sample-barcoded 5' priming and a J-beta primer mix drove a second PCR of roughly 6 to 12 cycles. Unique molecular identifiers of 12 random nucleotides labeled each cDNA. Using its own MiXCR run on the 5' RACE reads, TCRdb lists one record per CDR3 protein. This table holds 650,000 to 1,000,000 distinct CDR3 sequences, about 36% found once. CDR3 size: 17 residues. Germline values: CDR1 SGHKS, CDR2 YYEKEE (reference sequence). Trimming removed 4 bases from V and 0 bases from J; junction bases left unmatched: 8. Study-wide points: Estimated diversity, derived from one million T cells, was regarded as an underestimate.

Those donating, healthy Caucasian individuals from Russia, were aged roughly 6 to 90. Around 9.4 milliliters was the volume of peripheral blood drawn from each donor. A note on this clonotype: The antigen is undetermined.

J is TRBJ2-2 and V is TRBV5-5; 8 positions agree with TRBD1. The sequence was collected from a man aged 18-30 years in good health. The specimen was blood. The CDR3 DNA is TGTGCCAGCAGCCTTGTGGGGGGACAGGCGAACACCGGGGAGCTGTTTTTT. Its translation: CASSLVGGQANTGELFF.